The clone carrying this T cell receptor (beta chain) has a single count. Authors' data handling: Amplification of reference gene primers was used by the study to estimate nucleated cell counts. Assay: immunoSEQ multiplex PCR; the TCRdb copy retains only in-frame clones and omits some. The D gene and trimming were derived from the DNA, and the V and J assignments and clone size from that table. The table shows roughly 480,000 clones, with roughly 87% occurring only once. CDR3 length: 13 amino acids. The germline V gene has CDR1 MNHEY and CDR2 SMNVEV (reference sequence). V dropped 6 bases and J dropped 1 base, with 9 bases sitting between them. This entry comes from a study of blood T cell repertoires in COVID-19. Across the study: PBMCs, B-cell-depleted T cells, or T cells provided the cDNA or gDNA that made up the material.

While infection was still active, Seattle patients were enrolled and then followed longitudinally. The receptor comes from a man younger than 35 with COVID-19, enrolled during active disease. The rearrangement links TRBV27 to TRBJ1-2; D is unclear. The sequenced sample was peripheral blood. The CDR3 coding sequence is TGTGCCAGCAGACAGACGGTTAACTATGGCTACACCTTC. Amino acid sequence: CASRQTVNYGYTF.